The 22 T cell receptor beta chains given below trace back to one sample, sequenced in a study of T cell responses to AZD1222 COVID-19 vaccine. Profiled with immunoSEQ multiplex PCR; TCRdb holds only in-frame clones, not every one. The sample holds about 92,000 clones; approximately 88% are singletons and the top ten take around 5.8%. This specimen was peripheral blood, taken on day 0 of AZD1222 vaccination. These receptors were collected from an adult in good health.

The chain employs TRBV29-1 and TRBJ1-2; 7 nucleotides agree with TRBD1. Germline values: CDR1 SQVTM, CDR2 ANQGSEA. There are 14 residues in the CDR3. V was pared by 0 bases and J by 7 bases, with 8 bases of the junction left unmatched. This chain's CDR3 is CSVEDPRGTGGYTF. The CDR3 DNA is TGCAGCGTTGAAGATCCCAGGGGGACGGGTGGCTACACCTTC. Full variable domain (missing parts from reference TRBV29-1 and TRBJ1-2): SAVISQKPSRDICQRGTSLTIQCQVDSQVTMMFWYRQQPGQSLTLIATANQGSEATYESGFVIDKFPISRPNLTFSTLTVSNMSPEDSSIYLCSVEDPRGTGGYTFGSGTRLTVV.

This clone was found a few times. V gene TRBV7-9 combines with J gene TRBJ2-3, with 8 bases aligning to TRBD1. J was trimmed by 7 bases and V by 1 base; bases with no gene match: 4. Germline V gene sequence: CDR1 SEHNR, CDR2 FQNEAQ (reference sequence). This CDR3 region has 14 residues. CDR3 protein: CASSLDQGANTQYF. The CDR3 nucleotides read TGTGCCAGCAGCTTAGATCAGGGGGCAAATACGCAGTATTTT.

The chain is built from TRBV3-1 (or the pseudogene TRBV3-2) and TRBJ2-2; D gene uncertain. Trimming took 5 bases from V and 6 from J, leaving 7 bases between them. CDR1 LGHDT and CDR2 YNNKEL come from the germline V gene (reference sequence). This CDR3 is 12 amino acids long. The chain's CDR3 is CASSYNPGELFF. In DNA, the CDR3 is TGTGCCAGCAGCTATAATCCCGGGGAGCTGTTTTTT.

The rearrangement joins TRBV7-8 to TRBJ2-1; 11 nucleotides agree with TRBD2. The CDR3 is 18 amino acids. CDR1 is SGHVS and CDR2 is FQNEAQ in the germline V gene. V lost 5 bases, J lost 6 bases, and 15 bases stayed unmatched. CDR3 amino acids: CASSVGVAGGQISNEQFF. DNA for the CDR3: TGTGCCAGCAGCGTGGGGGTAGCGGGAGGGCAGATTTCCAATGAGCAGTTCTTC.

This clone is judged medium-sized. The genes are TRBV19 and TRBJ2-7; 9 bases line up with TRBD1. V dropped 8 bases and J dropped 1; count of bases not matched to a gene: 3. Germline V gives CDR1 LNHDA, CDR2 SQIVND (reference sequence). The CDR3 is made up of 13 amino acids. CDR3 residues: CASSGTGSYEQYF. DNA for the CDR3: TGTGCCAGTTCCGGGACAGGGTCCTACGAGCAGTACTTC. Based on the CDR3 plus reference TRBV19 and TRBJ2-7, the full variable domain is DGGITQSPKYLFRKEGQNVTLSCEQNLNHDAMYWYRQDPGQGLRLIYYSQIVNDFQKGDIAEGYSVSREKKESFPLTVTSAQKNPTAFYLCASSGTGSYEQYFGPGTRLTVT.

The count of this clone is one. CDR3 loop: CASSPTGGEGYTF. The CDR3 nucleotides are TGCGCCAGCAGCCCGACAGGGGGCGAGGGCTACACCTTC. The chain is built from TRBV5-1 and TRBJ1-2; TRBD1 matches at 10 bases. V gave up 4 bases and J gave up 8 bases; unmatched junction bases: 5. Germline V gene lookup returns CDR1 SGHRS and CDR2 YFSETQ. This CDR3 has 13 amino acids.

J is TRBJ2-4 and V is TRBV27; 11 nucleotides align to TRBD1. The germline gives CDR1 MNHEY, CDR2 SMNVEV (reference sequence). CDR3 length: 16 residues. The V segment lost 6 bases and the J segment 0 bases; nucleotides outside the gene matches: 4. CDR3 in amino acids: CASRGTGGLAKNIQYF. The DNA for the CDR3 is TGTGCCAGCAGGGGGACAGGGGGTTTAGCCAAAAACATTCAGTACTTC.

This rearrangement joins TRBV15 to TRBJ2-5; unclear D gene. CDR1 is LNHNV, CDR2 YYDKDF, per germline (reference sequence). V was cut by 1 base and J by 1 base, with 7 bases left in between. This CDR3 region has 14 residues. The CDR3 nucleotides read TGTGCCACCAGCAGAGGACTCGCCCAAGAGACCCAGTACTTC. The encoded protein is CATSRGLAQETQYF.

The chain combines TRBV21-1 with TRBJ2-7; the table's TRBD2 call for D was not verified on the DNA. TRBV21-1 is annotated as a pseudogene. This CDR3 spans 16 amino acids. CDR3 DNA: TGTGCCAGCAGCAAGAGGAGGTGGACTGGCTACTACGAGCAGTACTTC. This translates into CASSKRRWTGYYEQYF.

This clone was seen just once. J is TRBJ1-1 and V is TRBV9, with 8 bases identical to TRBD1. V lost 4 bases to trimming and J lost 10 bases; unmatched junction nucleotides: 9. The germline CDR1 and CDR2 sequences are SGDLS and YYNGEE. The CDR3 length is 13 residues. As DNA, the CDR3 is TGTGCCAGCAGCAGCGGGACAGGTCTCCCAGCTTTCTTT. This gives the protein CASSSGTGLPAFF. Supplemented by reference TRBV9 and TRBJ1-1, the full variable domain reads DSGVTQTPKHLITATGQRVTLRCSPRSGDLSVYWYQQSLDQGLQFLIQYYNGEERAKGNILERFSAQQFPDLHSELNLSSLELGDSALYFCASSSGTGLPAFFGQGTRLTVV.

The V and J genes are TRBV5-3 and TRBJ2-1; D remains unclear. TRBV5-3 is treated as an ORF (open reading frame) with a function not yet certain. V was pared by 1 base and J by 7 bases, with 6 bases between. This CDR3 has 12 amino acids. The CDR3 bases are TGTGCCAGAAGCTTGAGGGCAAATGAGCAGTTCTTC. This translates into CARSLRANEQFF.

This chain uses TRBV5-8 with TRBJ1-5; 7 nucleotides agree with TRBD1. Trimming cost V 0 bases and J 5 bases; bases outside gene matches: 5. Germline V gene data show CDR1 as SGHTS and CDR2 as YDEGEE. The CDR3 totals 15 residues. The CDR3 sequence is CASSLEGQKDQPQHF. CDR3 coding DNA: TGTGCCAGCAGCTTGGAGGGACAGAAGGATCAGCCCCAGCATTTT.

The chain joins TRBV7-9 to TRBJ1-1; D is ambiguous. V lost 6 bases, J lost 4 bases, and 15 bases lay in between. Looked up from germline, CDR1 is SEHNR and CDR2 is FQNEAQ (reference sequence). The CDR3 runs to 14 residues. CDR3 sequence: CASSPRRAGTEAFF. The CDR3 coding sequence is TGTGCCAGCAGTCCCCGGAGGGCTGGCACTGAAGCTTTCTTT.

J is TRBJ2-1 and V is TRBV7-2, with 10 bases lining up with TRBD2. Germline values: CDR1 SGHTA, CDR2 FQGNSA. There are 15 residues in the CDR3. J lost 8 bases, V lost 7 bases, and 11 bases had no gene match. The CDR3 region is CASTKLAGRGDEQFF. CDR3 in DNA: TGTGCCAGCACAAAACTAGCGGGACGAGGGGATGAGCAGTTCTTC. Complete variable domain (other parts from reference TRBV7-2 and TRBJ2-1): GAGVSQSPSNKVTEKGKDVELRCDPISGHTALYWYRQSLGQGLEFLIYFQGNSAPDKSGLPSDRFSAERTGGSVSTLTIQRTQQEDSAVYLCASTKLAGRGDEQFFGPGTRLTVL.

This sequence joins TRBV29-1 and TRBJ1-3, with D tentatively TRBD1 (6 bases). The V gene's germline CDR1 is SQVTM and CDR2 ANQGSEA. The CDR3 spans 14 residues. V lost 7 bases, J lost 0 bases, and 13 bases lay in between. As DNA, the CDR3 is TGCAGCGCCGCAGGGGTTAGCTCTGGAAACACCATATATTTT. Its protein is CSAAGVSSGNTIYF.

The chain is built from TRBV6-5 and TRBJ2-1; possibly TRBD1 for D (5 bases). The CDR3 contains 13 residues. Looked up from germline, CDR1 is MNHEY and CDR2 is SVGAGI. With 5 bases removed from V and 3 bases from J, the gap between germline ends came to 8 bases. The CDR3 here is CASSPDSYNEQFF. CDR3 bases: TGTGCCAGCAGTCCAGACAGCTACAATGAGCAGTTCTTC.

This chain connects TRBV27 to TRBJ2-6, with D possibly TRBD1 on 5 matching bases. The germline V gene has CDR1 MNHEY and CDR2 SMNVEV (reference sequence). The CDR3 is made up of 15 amino acids. Trimming removed 4 bases at V and 0 bases at J, with 7 bases between. Here the CDR3 DNA reads TGTGCCAGCAGTTCCAGGGTCTCTGGGGCCAACGTCCTGACTTTC. Amino acids: CASSSRVSGANVLTF.

This clone was counted once. The chain couples TRBV6-4 to TRBJ2-3; 10 bases are shared with TRBD2. Germline-derived CDR1 and CDR2 are MRHNA and SNTAGT. Losses at the gene ends were 5 bases for V and 4 bases for J; bases not matched to a gene: 6. The CDR3 is 15 amino acids. Here the CDR3 DNA reads TGTGCCAGCAGTCCTAGCGGGAGTCAAGCAGATACGCAGTATTTT. Translation: CASSPSGSQADTQYF.

This clone has only one observation. The rearrangement links TRBV5-1 to TRBJ2-2; 10 nucleotides match TRBD2. Germline V CDR1 and CDR2: SGHRS, YFSETQ. J gave up 4 bases and V 0 bases, and 9 bases lay outside the gene matches. The CDR3 is made up of 18 amino acids. The CDR3: CASSLAASGSSSTGELFF. In DNA, the CDR3 is TGCGCCAGCAGCTTGGCTGCTAGCGGGAGTTCCAGCACCGGGGAGCTGTTTTTT.

The chain combines TRBV28 with TRBJ2-1, with a weak D call TRBD2 (5 bases). Germline CDR1 is MDHEN and CDR2 is SYDVKM. Trimming removed 6 bases from V and 9 bases from J, with 18 bases in between. The CDR3 has 14 amino acids. The CDR3: CASSPGPGGGEQFF. The CDR3 DNA follows: TGTGCCAGCAGCCCCGGGCCTGGTGGAGGTGAGCAGTTCTTC.

The chain employs TRBV24-1 and TRBJ2-7; D ambiguous. The CDR3 has 16 amino acids. Trimming took off 3 bases at V and 2 bases at J, with 16 bases between the two ends. Germline V gives CDR1 KGHDR, CDR2 SFDVKD. In nucleotides, the CDR3 is TGTGCCACCAGTGATCCCTCAGCGAGGTCCCCCTACGAGCAGTACTTC. This translates into CATSDPSARSPYEQYF.

The genes are TRBV28 and TRBJ2-7, with D perhaps matching TRBD2 (6 bases). The CDR3 is 14 amino acids. CDR1 is MDHEN and CDR2 is SYDVKM in the germline V gene. Deletions cut 6 bases from V and 2 bases from J, with 14 bases between. CDR3 loop: CASSPLGEAYEQYF. The CDR3 DNA reads TGTGCCAGCAGCCCTTTGGGGGAGGCCTACGAGCAGTACTTC.